This T cell receptor beta chain was recovered during a study of blood T cell repertoires in COVID-19. Study context: Sources were T cells, B-cell-depleted T cells, or PBMCs; the material itself was cDNA or gDNA.

The count of this clone is one. In the authors' methods: Quantification of nucleated cells was approximated via reference gene primer amplification. Assay used: immunoSEQ multiplex PCR; TCRdb lists only in-frame clones, some missing. V, J and clone size are those of that table, while D and trimming were read from the DNA. The sample lists roughly 120,000 clones, about nine tenths occurring once. Per the germline V gene, CDR1 is MNHEY and CDR2 is SMNVEV (reference sequence). Trimming took 7 bases from V and 3 from J; bases not matched to a gene: 6. The CDR3 consists of 15 residues. Sequencing input: peripheral blood. The chain joins TRBV27 to TRBJ2-3, with 11 bases aligning to TRBD2. The TCR comes from a human donor with active COVID-19. The donor label of this sample is uncertain. In DNA, the CDR3 is TGTGCCAGCAAGGTAGCGGGGGGGCCGACAGATACGCAGTATTTT. Protein: CASKVAGGPTDTQYF.